This T cell receptor beta chain was found in a study of CD8+CD57+ T cells in acquired aplastic anemia. Profiling that covered TCR beta VDJ and CDR3 relied on genomic DNA as its template. TCRdb used MiXCR to reprocess the reads, holding one entry per CDR3 protein. The data hold under 200,000 distinct CDR3 sequences, with approximately 52% observed a single time. Sequencing was done on patients that had shown CD8+CD57+ cell expansion by flow cytometry. Germline values: CDR1 WSHSY, CDR2 SAAADI. The CDR3 sequence is 13 residues long. Trimming stripped 6 bases from V and 3 bases from J, with 11 bases between.

The sequence was obtained from a human donor with aplastic anemia. The material sequenced was sorted CD4+, CD8+, or CD8+CD57+ T cells (not recorded which) from PBMCs. The chain links TRBV10-2 to TRBJ1-2; the D gene is possibly TRBD1 (6 bases). CDR3 coding DNA: TGCGCCAGCAGCGCAGGGGTGGACTATGGCTACACCTTC. Amino acid sequence: CASSAGVDYGYTF.